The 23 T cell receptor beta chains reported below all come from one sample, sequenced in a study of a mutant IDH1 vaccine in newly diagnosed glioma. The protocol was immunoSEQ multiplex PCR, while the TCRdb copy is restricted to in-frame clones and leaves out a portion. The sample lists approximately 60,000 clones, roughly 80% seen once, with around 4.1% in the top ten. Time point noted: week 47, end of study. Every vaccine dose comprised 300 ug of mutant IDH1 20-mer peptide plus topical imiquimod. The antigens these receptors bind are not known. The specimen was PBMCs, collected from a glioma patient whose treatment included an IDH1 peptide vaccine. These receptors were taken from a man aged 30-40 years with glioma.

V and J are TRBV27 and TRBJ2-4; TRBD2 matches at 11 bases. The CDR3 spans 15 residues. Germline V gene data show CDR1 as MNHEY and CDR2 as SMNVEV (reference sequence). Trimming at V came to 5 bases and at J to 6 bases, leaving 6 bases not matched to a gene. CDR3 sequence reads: CASSTTSGARNIQYF. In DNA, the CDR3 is TGTGCCAGCAGTACGACTAGCGGGGCTAGAAACATTCAGTACTTC.

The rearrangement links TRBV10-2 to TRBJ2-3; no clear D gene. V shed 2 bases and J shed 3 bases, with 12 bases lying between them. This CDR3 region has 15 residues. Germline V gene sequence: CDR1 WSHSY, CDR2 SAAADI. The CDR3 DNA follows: TGCGCCAGCAGTGAGAGGGCGGTAGGAACAGATACGCAGTATTTT. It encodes CASSERAVGTDTQYF.

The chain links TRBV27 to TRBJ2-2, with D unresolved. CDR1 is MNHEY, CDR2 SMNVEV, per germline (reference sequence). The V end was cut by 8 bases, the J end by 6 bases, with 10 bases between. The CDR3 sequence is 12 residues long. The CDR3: CASWARPGELFF. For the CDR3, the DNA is TGTGCCAGCTGGGCTCGGCCCGGGGAGCTGTTTTTT.

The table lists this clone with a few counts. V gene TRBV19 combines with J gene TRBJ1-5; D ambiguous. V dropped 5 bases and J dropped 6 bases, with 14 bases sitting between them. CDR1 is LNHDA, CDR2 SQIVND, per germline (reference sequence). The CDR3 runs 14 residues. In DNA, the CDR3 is TGTGCCAGTAGTTTACTCACGGGCGGTCAGCCCCAGCATTTT. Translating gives CASSLLTGGQPQHF.

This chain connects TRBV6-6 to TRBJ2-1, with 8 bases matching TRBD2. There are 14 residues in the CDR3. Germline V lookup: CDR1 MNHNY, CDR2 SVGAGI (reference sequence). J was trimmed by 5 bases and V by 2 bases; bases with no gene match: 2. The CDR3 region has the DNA TGTGCCAGCAGTTACCGGGGGGGCAACAATGAGCAGTTCTTC. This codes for CASSYRGGNNEQFF.

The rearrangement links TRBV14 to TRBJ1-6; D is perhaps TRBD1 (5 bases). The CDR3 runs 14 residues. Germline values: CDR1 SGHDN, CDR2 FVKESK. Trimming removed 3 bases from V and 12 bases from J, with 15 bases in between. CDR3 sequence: CASSHSQGRVPLHF. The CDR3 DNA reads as TGTGCCAGCAGCCATTCCCAGGGTCGGGTACCCCTCCACTTT. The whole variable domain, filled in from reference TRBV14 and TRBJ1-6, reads EAGVTQFPSHSVIEKGQTVTLRCDPISGHDNLYWYRRVMGKEIKFLLHFVKESKQDESGMPNNRFLAERTGGTYSTLKVQPAELEDSGVYFCASSHSQGRVPLHFGNGTRLTVT.

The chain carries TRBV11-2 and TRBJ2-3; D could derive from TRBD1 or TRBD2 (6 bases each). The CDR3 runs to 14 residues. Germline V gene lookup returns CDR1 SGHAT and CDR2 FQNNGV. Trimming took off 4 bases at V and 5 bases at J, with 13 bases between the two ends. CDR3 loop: CASSSWGAEDTQYF. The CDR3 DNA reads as TGTGCCAGCAGCTCCTGGGGGGCGGAAGATACGCAGTATTTT.

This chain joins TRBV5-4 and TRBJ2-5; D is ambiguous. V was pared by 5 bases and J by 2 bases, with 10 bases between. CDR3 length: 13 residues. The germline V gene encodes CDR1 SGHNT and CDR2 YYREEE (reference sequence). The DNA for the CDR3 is TGTGCCAGCAGTTACGACATACAAGAGACCCAGTACTTC. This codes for CASSYDIQETQYF.

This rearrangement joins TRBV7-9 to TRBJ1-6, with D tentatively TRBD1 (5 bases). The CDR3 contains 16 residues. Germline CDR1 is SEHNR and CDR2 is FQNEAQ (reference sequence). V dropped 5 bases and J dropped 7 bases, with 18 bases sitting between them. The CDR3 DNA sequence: TGTGCCAGCAGCCCGACCGCAGGGCCCGGAAATTCACCCCTCCACTTT. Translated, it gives CASSPTAGPGNSPLHF.

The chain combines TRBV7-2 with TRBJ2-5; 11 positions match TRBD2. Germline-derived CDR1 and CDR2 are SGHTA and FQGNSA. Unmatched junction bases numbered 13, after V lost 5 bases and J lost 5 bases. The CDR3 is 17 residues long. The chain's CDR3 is CASSTGPSGGPGETQYF. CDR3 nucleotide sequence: TGTGCCAGCAGCACTGGCCCTAGCGGGGGGCCGGGTGAGACCCAGTACTTC.

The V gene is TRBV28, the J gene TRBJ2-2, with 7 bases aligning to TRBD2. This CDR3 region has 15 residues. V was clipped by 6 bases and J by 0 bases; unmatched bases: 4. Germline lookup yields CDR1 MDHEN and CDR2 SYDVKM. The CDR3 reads CASRGDYPNTGELFF. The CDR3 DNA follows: TGTGCCAGCAGGGGGGACTACCCGAACACCGGGGAGCTGTTTTTT.

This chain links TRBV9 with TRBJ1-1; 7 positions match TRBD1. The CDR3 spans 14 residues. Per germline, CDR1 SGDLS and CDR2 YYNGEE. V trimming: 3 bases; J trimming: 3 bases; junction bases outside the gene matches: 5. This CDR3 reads CASSARDRDTEAFF. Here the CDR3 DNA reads TGTGCCAGCAGCGCCAGAGACAGGGACACTGAAGCTTTCTTT.

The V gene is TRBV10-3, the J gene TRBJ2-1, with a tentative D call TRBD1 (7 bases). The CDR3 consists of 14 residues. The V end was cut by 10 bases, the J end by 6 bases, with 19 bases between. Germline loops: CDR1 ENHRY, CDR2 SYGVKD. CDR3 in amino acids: CATGGTEQLNEQFF. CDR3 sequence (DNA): TGTGCCACCGGAGGGACAGAGCAGCTCAATGAGCAGTTCTTC.

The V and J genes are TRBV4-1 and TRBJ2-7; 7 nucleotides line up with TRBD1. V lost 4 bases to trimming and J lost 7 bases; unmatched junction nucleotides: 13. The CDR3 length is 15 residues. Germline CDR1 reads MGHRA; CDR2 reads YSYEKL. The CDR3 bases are TGCGCCAGCAGCCCCAGACAGGGACCTGTCGGAGAGCAGTACTTC. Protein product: CASSPRQGPVGEQYF.

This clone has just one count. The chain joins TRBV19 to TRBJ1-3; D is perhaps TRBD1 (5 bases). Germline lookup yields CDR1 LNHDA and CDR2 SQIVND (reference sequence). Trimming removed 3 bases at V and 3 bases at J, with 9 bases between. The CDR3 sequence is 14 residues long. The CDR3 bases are TGTGCCAGTAGTATGGCTCAGGGTGGAAACACCATATATTTT. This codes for CASSMAQGGNTIYF.

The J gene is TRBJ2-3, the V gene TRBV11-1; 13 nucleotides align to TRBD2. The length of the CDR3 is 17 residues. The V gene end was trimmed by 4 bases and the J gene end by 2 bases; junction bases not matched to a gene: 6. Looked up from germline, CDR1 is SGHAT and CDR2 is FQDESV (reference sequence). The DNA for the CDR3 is TGTGCCAGCAGCTCCTGGACTAGCGGGGGCCACACAGATACGCAGTATTTT. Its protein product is CASSSWTSGGHTDTQYF.

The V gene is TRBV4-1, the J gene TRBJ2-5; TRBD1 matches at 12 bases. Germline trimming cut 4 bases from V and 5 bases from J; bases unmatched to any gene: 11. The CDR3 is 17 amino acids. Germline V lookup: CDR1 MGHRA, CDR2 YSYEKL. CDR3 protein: CASSLGTGGANVETQYF. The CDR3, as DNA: TGCGCCAGCAGCCTAGGGACAGGGGGCGCGAATGTGGAGACCCAGTACTTC.

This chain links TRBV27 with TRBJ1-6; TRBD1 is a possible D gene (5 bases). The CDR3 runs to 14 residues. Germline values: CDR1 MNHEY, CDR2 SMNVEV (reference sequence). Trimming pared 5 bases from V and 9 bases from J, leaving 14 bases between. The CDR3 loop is CASSEQRGRSPLHF. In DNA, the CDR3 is TGTGCCAGCAGTGAACAAAGGGGACGTTCACCCCTCCACTTT.

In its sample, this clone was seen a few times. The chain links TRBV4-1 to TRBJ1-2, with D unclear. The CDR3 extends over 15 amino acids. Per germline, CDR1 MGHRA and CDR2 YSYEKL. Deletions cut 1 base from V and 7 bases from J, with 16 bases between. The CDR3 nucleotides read TGCGCCAGCAGCCAAGTGGCCACCGGCCCGATTGGCTACACCTTC. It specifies CASSQVATGPIGYTF.

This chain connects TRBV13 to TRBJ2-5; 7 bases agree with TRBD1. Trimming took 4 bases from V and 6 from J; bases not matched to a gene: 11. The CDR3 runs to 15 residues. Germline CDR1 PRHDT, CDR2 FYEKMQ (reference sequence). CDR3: CASSYPDRMVKTQYF. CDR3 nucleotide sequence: TGTGCCAGCAGCTACCCGGACAGGATGGTGAAGACCCAGTACTTC.

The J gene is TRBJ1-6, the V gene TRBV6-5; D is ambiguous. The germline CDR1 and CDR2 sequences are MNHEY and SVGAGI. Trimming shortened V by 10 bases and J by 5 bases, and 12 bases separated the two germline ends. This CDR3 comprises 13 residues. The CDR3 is CATLGPDNSPLHF. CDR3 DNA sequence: TGTGCCACCCTCGGACCGGATAATTCACCCCTCCACTTT.

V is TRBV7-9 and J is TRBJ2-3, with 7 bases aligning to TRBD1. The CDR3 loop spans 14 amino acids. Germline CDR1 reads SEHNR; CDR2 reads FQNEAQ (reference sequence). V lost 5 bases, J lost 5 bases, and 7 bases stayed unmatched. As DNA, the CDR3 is TGTGCCAGCAGCCTCGGGACAGCAGTAGATACGCAGTATTTT. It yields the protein CASSLGTAVDTQYF.

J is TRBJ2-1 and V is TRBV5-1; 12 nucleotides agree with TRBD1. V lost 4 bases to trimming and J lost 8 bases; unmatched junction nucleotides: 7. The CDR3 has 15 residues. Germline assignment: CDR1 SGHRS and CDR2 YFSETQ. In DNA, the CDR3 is TGCGCCAGCAGCCCGGCGGGACAGGGGGCCGATGAGCAGTTCTTC. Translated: CASSPAGQGADEQFF.